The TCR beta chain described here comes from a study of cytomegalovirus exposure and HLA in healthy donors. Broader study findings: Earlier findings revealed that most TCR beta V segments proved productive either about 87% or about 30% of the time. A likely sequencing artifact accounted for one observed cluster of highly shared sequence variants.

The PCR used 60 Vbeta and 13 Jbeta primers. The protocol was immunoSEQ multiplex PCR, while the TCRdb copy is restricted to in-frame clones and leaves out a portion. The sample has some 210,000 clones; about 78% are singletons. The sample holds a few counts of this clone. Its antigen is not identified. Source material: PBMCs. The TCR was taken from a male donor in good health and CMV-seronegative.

CDR3 in DNA: TGTGCCAGCAGCCCCACGTGGGGGGTTTCAGGGACTGAAGCTTTCTTT. Translated, it gives CASSPTWGVSGTEAFF. This rearrangement joins TRBV7-2 to TRBJ1-1; TRBD1 might be the D (5 bases). The germline gives CDR1 SGHTA, CDR2 FQGNSA. The CDR3 has 16 amino acids. Trimming took off 5 bases at V and 5 bases at J, with 21 bases between the two ends.